The rows below give T cell receptor beta chains drawn from one sample of a study of cytomegalovirus exposure and HLA in healthy donors. Profiled with immunoSEQ multiplex PCR; TCRdb holds only in-frame clones, not every one. Its table lists 100,000 to 150,000 clones. Material for sequencing was PBMCs. These receptors came from a man younger than 40 in good health and CMV-seronegative. Each CDR3 is given with its conserved first and last residue. The D gene is left open where the match is weak.

j_call	d_call	v_call	cdr3_nt	cdr3_aa
TRBJ1-5	-	TRBV18	TGTGCCAGCTCACCAACAAGCAATCAGCCCCAGCATTTT	CASSPTSNQPQHF
TRBJ2-7	-	TRBV13	TGTGCCAGCAGCCCTTCCGAGGGGGATTGGGAGCAGTACTTC	CASSPSEGDWEQYF
TRBJ2-2	-	TRBV7-9	TGTGCCAGCAGCTGGGAGACACCGAACACCGGGGAGCTGTTTTTT	CASSWETPNTGELFF
TRBJ2-7	-	TRBV4-3	TGCGCCAGCAGCCAAGATGGTTACGGGACCTACGAGCAGTACTTC	CASSQDGYGTYEQYF
TRBJ2-3	TRBD2	TRBV27	TGTGCCAGCAGTAGGCTAGCGGGGCCCCCTCCGCAGTATTTT	CASSRLAGPPPQYF
TRBJ2-7	-	TRBV27	TGTGCCAGCAGTCCCCCACACCGCGGTCGCGGCTACGAGCAGTACTTC	CASSPPHRGRGYEQYF
TRBJ2-3	-	TRBV28	TGTGCCAGCAGAGCAACAACGGGCAGGGGAAGCACAGATACGCAGTATTTT	CASRATTGRGSTDTQYF
TRBJ1-2	-	TRBV5-1	TGCGCCAGCAGCACAGGGTCGGACTATGGCTACACCTTC	CASSTGSDYGYTF
TRBJ2-7	TRBD2	TRBV11-2	TGTGCCAGCAGCCTTGGGACGGGAGGGGCCTACGAGCAGTACTTC	CASSLGTGGAYEQYF
TRBJ2-3	-	TRBV19	TGTGCCAGTAGTATAGTTCGAGGAGCAGGCACAGATACGCAGTATTTT	CASSIVRGAGTDTQYF
TRBJ1-1	TRBD1	TRBV19	TGTGCCAGTAGTGTGGGGACAGGGTTGGACACTGAAGCTTTCTTT	CASSVGTGLDTEAFF
TRBJ2-3	TRBD2	TRBV28	TGTGCCAGCAGTGGTATTCCGGGACTAGCGAGCACAGATACGCAGTATTTT	CASSGIPGLASTDTQYF
TRBJ2-7	-	TRBV9	TGTGCCAGCAGCCCATCCCAAGAGGGTTTTTACGAGCAGTACTTC	CASSPSQEGFYEQYF
TRBJ2-3	-	TRBV28	TGTGCCAGCAGTTTTGACAGTAGCACAGATACGCAGTATTTT	CASSFDSSTDTQYF
TRBJ1-1	TRBD1	TRBV7-9	TGTGCCAGCAGCCCACCCAGGGGGCTCACTGAGGCTTTCTTT	CASSPPRGLTEAFF
TRBJ2-3	-	TRBV5-6	TGTGCCAGCAGCTTCCCCAGGTCAGATACGCAGTATTTT	CASSFPRSDTQYF
TRBJ2-1	-	TRBV6-4	TGTGCCAGCAGTGAGAGACAGGCTTCGGGCAATGAGCAGTTCTTC	CASSERQASGNEQFF
TRBJ2-1	TRBD2	TRBV4-3	TGCGCCAGCAGCCAAGATGAGTATAGCGGGGAGCAGTTCTTC	CASSQDEYSGEQFF
TRBJ2-7	-	TRBV6-5	TGTGCCAGCATAGATCAGGGGATTGGCTGCGAGCAGTACTTC	CASIDQGIGCEQYF
TRBJ2-7	-	TRBV11-2	TGTGCCAGCAGCTACGGCGGCGGATCCTACGAGCAGTACTTC	CASSYGGGSYEQYF
TRBJ1-1	-	TRBV2	TGTGCCAGCACTCTAACCTGGTTGAACACTGAAGCTTTCTTT	CASTLTWLNTEAFF
TRBJ1-4	TRBD1	TRBV27	TGTGCCAGCAGTTTACGAGGTCGGGGGACAGGGCTTGAAAAACTGTTTTTT	CASSLRGRGTGLEKLFF
TRBJ1-2	-	TRBV5-1	TGCGCCAGCAGCTTGGAACGGGCTAACTATGGCTACACCTTC	CASSLERANYGYTF
TRBJ2-1	TRBD2	TRBV27	TGTGCCAGCAGTAAGAGGGAGGGCCGGGGCGAGCAGTTCTTC	CASSKREGRGEQFF
TRBJ2-2	-	TRBV9	TGTGCCAGCAGCTCATATACGGCCGGGGAGCTGTTTTTT	CASSSYTAGELFF